This TCR beta chain was retrieved from a study of T cell responses to AZD1222 COVID-19 vaccine listed by TCRdb under 2021. Concerning the study at large: A total of 233 trial participants underwent TCR sequencing, of whom roughly 210 received two doses of AZD1222 and some 26 received two doses of the MenACWY control vaccine. Trial participants were enrolled into age subgroups of 18-55, 56-69 and 70-plus years, which contained around 150, 28 and 57 TCR-sequenced participants, respectively.

This clone has just a few counts. Its antigen is not yet known. Base-call qualities are not available, and no considerably larger clone is one nucleotide away. Broad study findings and their caveats: Nearly half of unique spike-specific TCRs reportedly recognized epitopes outside regions mutated in the B.1.351 and B.1.1.7 variants. CD4 TCRs associated with the vaccine covered the entire spike protein, and the dominant responses were in regions 160-218 and 743-854. Conclusions about previously exposed vaccinees were limited because only six AZD1222 recipients were SARS-CoV-2 seropositive at baseline. Spike-specific TCR breadth and depth rose significantly after two AZD1222 doses compared with day 0 and with MenACWY recipients. Participants were mostly white British and included more females than males, and it was suggested by the authors that clonal diversity may have been underestimated. The 56-69-year group was small, and its depth increase did not reach significance, likely because of low power. Because no day 14 peak-response samples were available, repertoires were characterized only after the peak T cell response.

The CDR3 regions of human TCRbeta chains were analyzed by immunosequencing. As for the original processing: TCRs in the repertoires were matched against a reference library of SARS-CoV-2-specific TCRs that had been generated with the MIRA antigen-specificity platform. Breadth was defined as the fraction of unique TCRs that were SARS-CoV-2-associated, and depth was defined as the fraction of total T cells that were SARS-CoV-2-associated. Using the MIRA data, each spike-specific TCR was assigned both to the spike region to which the TCR was reactive and to a CD4 or CD8 class. Log10-transformed breadth and depth values were compared by one-way ANOVA with Sidak's multiple comparisons tests. TCRdb obtained this table from immuneACCESS and retained in-frame rearrangements with V and J assigned. These tables miss some clones; where compared with another copy, unresolved V genes account for less than half of the shortfall, and the remainder is unexplained. V, J and clone size reflect that table, while D and trimming were determined from the DNA. The sample includes under 25,000 clones, with 84% observed a single time. The ten largest clonotypes hold roughly a sixth of the sample.

The time point label of this sample denotes: about 28 days (+/-7) after the second vaccine dose. AZD1222 recipients given second doses at about 4 weeks or at about 12 weeks were pooled, since spike-specific TCR depth and breadth were not found to differ between the two schedules. Vaccinee samples were obtained from the UK trials COV001 and COV002, which included a single-blind randomized controlled phase 2/3 trial of AZD1222 (ChAdOx1 nCoV-19) in healthy adults. Trial participant PBMC samples were collected at day 0 and day 28 after the second dose for TCRbeta chain sequencing. Reading the germline V gene gives CDR1 KGHSH and CDR2 LQKENI. From the cysteine through the phenylalanine, the CDR3 covers 16 amino acids. The sequence is cut down to CDR3 DNA, 48 bases in frame from base 1. Trimming at the junction amounts to 3 bases on V and 3 bases on J, and the germline ends lie 15 bases apart.

This clonotype originated in an adult who received the AZD1222 COVID-19 vaccine. Specimen: peripheral blood, collected 28 days after the second AZD1222 dose. Recombination linked TRBV18 to TRBJ2-1; TRBD2 is perhaps the D gene, given 6 matching bases. The DNA sequence reads TGTGCCAGCTCACCTCCCCGGGGAGGTTACTACAATGAGCAGTTCTTC. It is translated as CASSPPRGGYYNEQFF.